The clone carrying this TCR beta chain was counted between two and nine times. The source of the sample is a study of blood T cells in healthy people across ages. Primers used in a second PCR of roughly 6 to 11 cycles were a sample-barcoded 5' primer and a J-beta primer mix. TCRdb redid the calling of the 5' RACE reads with MiXCR, one entry per CDR3 protein. The data contain about 940,000 distinct CDR3 sequences, roughly 52% of them seen just once; the ten biggest clones take up 13%. The clonotype was recovered from a man aged 25-45 years in good health. The sequencing sample was made of blood.

For the CDR3, the DNA is TGCGCCAGCAGCCAAGGGGGCATCGGCTACGAGCAGTACTTC. Protein: CASSQGGIGYEQYF. The J gene is TRBJ2-7, the V gene TRBV4-1; D might be TRBD1 (5 bases). Trimming took off 1 base at V and 3 bases at J, with 10 bases between the two ends. This CDR3 is built from 14 residues. The germline V gene has CDR1 MGHRA and CDR2 YSYEKL.